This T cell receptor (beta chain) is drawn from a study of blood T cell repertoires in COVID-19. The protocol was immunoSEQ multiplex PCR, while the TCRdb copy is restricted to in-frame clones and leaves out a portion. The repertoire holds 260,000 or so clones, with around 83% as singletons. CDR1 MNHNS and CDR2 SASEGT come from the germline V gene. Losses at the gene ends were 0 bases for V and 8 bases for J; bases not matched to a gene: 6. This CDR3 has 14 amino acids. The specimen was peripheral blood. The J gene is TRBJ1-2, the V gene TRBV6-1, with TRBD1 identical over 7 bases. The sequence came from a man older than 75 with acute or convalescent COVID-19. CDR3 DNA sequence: TGTGCCAGCAGTGAAGCTTGGACAGGAATCGGCTACACCTTC. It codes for CASSEAWTGIGYTF.